This T cell receptor beta chain was retrieved from a study of OX40 agonist ivuxolimab in advanced cancers. Study in general: Ivuxolimab, which is an agonistic anti-OX40 (CD134) antibody, was administered to the patients. Those enrolled were about 80% male, with a mean age of around 60 years and ages from roughly 20 to 85. Study-level findings and limits: The average count of expanded clones was higher among CD8+ T cells than among CD4+. In the expanded peripheral T cells, antigen specificity was never determined.

On this clone itself: Antigen: not known.

The assay was immunoSEQ multiplex PCR, and TCRdb's table has in-frame clones only and misses some. The profile covers tens of thousands of clones, with around four fifths appearing a single time and around 6.6% taken by the ten largest. The ends were cut back, 3 bases at V and 13 bases at J, with 14 bases in the middle. The CDR3 totals 12 residues. The germline gives CDR1 MNHEY, CDR2 SMNVEV (reference sequence). The clonotype originates from an adult with an advanced solid tumor such as melanoma, head and neck, liver or kidney cancer. This rearrangement joins TRBV27 to TRBJ2-3, with D possibly being TRBD2 (5 bases). Specimen: CD4+ or CD8+ T cells sorted from blood, collected in a trial of the OX40 agonist ivuxolimab. CDR3 sequence: CASSFPGLREYF. The CDR3 DNA reads TGTGCCAGCAGTTTCCCGGGTTTGAGGGAGTATTTT.